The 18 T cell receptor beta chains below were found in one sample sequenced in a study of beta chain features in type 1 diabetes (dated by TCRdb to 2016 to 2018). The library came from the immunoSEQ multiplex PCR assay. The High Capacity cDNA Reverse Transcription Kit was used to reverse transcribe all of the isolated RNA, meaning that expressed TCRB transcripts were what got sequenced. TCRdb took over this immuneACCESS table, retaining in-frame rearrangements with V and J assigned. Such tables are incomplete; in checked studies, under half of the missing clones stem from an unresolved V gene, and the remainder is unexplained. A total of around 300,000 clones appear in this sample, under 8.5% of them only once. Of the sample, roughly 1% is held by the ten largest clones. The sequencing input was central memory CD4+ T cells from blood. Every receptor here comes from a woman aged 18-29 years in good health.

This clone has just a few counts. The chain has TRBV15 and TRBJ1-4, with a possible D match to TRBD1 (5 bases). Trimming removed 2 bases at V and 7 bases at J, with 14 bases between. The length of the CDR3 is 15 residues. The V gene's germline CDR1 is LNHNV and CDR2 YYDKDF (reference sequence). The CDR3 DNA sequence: TGTGCCACCAGCAGAACACCAGGGTTGGGTGAAAAACTGTTTTTT. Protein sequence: CATSRTPGLGEKLFF.

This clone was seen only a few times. The CDR3 bases are TGCGCCAGCAGCCAAAGTCTCGTCCGGGACACTGAAGCTTTCTTT. It specifies CASSQSLVRDTEAFF. This chain links TRBV4-3 with TRBJ1-1; D gene uncertain. The ends were cut back, 2 bases at V and 3 bases at J, with 13 bases in the middle. The germline CDR1 and CDR2 sequences are LGHNA and YSLEER. This CDR3 spans 15 amino acids.

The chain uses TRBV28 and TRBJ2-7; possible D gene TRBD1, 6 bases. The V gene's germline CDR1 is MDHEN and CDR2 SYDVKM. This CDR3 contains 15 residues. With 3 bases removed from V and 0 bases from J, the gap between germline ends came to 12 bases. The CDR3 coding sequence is TGTGCCAGCAGTTTGCCAGGGGCATCCTCCTACGAGCAGTACGTC. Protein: CASSLPGASSYEQYV.

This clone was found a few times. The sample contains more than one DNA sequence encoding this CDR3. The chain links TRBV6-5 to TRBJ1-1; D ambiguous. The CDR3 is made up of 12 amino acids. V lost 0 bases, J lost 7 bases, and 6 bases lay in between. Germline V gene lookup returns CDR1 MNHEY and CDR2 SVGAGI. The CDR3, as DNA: TGTGCCAGCAGTTACTCGACGGGTGAAGCTTTCTTT. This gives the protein CASSYSTGEAFF.

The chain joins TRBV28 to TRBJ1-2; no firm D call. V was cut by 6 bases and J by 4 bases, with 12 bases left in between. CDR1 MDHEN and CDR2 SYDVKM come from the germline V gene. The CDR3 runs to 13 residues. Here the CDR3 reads CASSPNSAYGYTF. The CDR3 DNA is TGTGCCAGCAGCCCCAACTCAGCCTATGGCTACACCTTC.

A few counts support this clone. The CDR3 region is CASKIAGGNTGELFF. DNA of the CDR3: TGTGCCAGCAAAATAGCGGGAGGGAACACCGGGGAGCTGTTTTTT. V and J are TRBV21-1 and TRBJ2-2; no check of the table's D call, TRBD2, against the DNA was made. TRBV21-1 is given as a pseudogene. The CDR3 runs 15 residues.

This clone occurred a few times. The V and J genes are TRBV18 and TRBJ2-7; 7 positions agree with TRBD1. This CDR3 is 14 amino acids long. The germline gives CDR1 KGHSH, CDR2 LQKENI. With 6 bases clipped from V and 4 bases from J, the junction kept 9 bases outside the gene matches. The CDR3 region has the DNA TGTGCCAGCTCTCCCGGGACAGATTCTTACGAGCAGTACGTC. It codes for CASSPGTDSYEQYV.

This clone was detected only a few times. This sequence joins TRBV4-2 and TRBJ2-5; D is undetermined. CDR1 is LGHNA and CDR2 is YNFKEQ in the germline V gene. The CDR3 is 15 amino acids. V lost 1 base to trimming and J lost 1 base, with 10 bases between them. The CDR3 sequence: CASSQGSLSQETQYF. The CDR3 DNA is TGTGCCAGCAGCCAAGGTAGTCTTTCCCAAGAGACCCAGTACTTC.

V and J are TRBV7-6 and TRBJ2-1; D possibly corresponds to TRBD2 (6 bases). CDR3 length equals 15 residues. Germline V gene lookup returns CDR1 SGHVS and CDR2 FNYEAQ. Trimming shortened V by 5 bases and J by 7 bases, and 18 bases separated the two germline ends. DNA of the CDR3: TGTGCCAGCAGCCAAGTGGGCGGGGCAGAGAATGAGCAGTTCTTC. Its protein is CASSQVGGAENEQFF.

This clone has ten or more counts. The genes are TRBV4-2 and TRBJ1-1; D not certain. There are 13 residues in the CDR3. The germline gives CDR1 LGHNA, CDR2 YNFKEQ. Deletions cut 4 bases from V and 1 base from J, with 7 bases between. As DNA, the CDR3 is TGTGCCAGCAGCCTCGACACGAACACTGAAGCTTTCTTT. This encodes CASSLDTNTEAFF.

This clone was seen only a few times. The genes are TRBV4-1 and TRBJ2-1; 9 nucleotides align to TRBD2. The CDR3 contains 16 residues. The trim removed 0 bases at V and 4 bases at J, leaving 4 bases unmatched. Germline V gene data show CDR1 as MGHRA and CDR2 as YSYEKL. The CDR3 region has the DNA TGCGCCAGCAGCCAAGATAGAGCGGGGGGTTACAATGAGCAGTTCTTC. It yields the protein CASSQDRAGGYNEQFF.

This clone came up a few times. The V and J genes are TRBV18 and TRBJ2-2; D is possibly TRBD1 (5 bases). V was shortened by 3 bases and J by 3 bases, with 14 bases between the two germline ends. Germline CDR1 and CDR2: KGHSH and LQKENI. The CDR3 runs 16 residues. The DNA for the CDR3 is TGTGCCAGCTCACCCAGAGGCACAGGTTACACCGGGGAGCTGTTTTTT. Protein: CASSPRGTGYTGELFF.

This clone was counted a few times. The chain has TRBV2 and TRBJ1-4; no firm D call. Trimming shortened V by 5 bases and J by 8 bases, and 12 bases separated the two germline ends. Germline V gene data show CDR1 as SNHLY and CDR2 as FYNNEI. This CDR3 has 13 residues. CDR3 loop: CASSSPWSEKLFF. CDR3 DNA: TGTGCCAGCAGTTCCCCGTGGAGCGAAAAACTGTTTTTT.

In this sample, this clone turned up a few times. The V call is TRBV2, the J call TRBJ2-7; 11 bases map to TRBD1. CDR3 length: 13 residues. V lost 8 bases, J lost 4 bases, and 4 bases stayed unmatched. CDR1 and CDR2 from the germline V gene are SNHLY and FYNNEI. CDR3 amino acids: CASSGTGGYEQYF. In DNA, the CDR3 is TGTGCCAGCTCCGGGACAGGGGGGTACGAGCAGTACTTC.

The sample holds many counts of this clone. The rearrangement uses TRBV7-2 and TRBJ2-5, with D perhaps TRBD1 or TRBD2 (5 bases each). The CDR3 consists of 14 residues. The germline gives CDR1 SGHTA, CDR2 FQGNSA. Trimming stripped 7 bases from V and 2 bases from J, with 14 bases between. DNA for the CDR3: TGTGCCAGCAAACAAAGTGGGGGTCAAGAGACCCAGTACTTC. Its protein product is CASKQSGGQETQYF.

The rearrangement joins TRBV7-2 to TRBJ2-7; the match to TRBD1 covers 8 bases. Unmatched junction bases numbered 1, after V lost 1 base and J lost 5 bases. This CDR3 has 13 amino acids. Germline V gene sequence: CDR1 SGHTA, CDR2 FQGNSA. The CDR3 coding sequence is TGTGCCAGCAGCTTAGACAGGGGGGACGAGCAGTACGTC. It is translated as CASSLDRGDEQYV.

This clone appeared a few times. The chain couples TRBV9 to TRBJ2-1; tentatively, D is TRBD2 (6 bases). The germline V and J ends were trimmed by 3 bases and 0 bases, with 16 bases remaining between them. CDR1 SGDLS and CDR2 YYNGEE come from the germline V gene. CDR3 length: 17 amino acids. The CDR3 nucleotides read TGTGCCAGCAGCGCCCATCGGGGGAATCCCTCCTACAATGAGCAGTTCTTC. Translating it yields CASSAHRGNPSYNEQFF.

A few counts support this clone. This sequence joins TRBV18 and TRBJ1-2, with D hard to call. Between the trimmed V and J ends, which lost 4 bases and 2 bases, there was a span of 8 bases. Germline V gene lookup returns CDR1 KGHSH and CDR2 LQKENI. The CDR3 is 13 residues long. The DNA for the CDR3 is TGTGCCAGCTCACAGGGCCGGAACTATGGCTACACCTTC. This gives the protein CASSQGRNYGYTF. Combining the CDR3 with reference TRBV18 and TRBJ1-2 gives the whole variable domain NAGVMQNPRHLVRRRGQEARLRCSPMKGHSHVYWYRQLPEEGLKFMVYLQKENIIDESGMPKERFSAEFPKEGPSILRIQQVVRGDSAAYFCASSQGRNYGYTFGSGTRLTVV.